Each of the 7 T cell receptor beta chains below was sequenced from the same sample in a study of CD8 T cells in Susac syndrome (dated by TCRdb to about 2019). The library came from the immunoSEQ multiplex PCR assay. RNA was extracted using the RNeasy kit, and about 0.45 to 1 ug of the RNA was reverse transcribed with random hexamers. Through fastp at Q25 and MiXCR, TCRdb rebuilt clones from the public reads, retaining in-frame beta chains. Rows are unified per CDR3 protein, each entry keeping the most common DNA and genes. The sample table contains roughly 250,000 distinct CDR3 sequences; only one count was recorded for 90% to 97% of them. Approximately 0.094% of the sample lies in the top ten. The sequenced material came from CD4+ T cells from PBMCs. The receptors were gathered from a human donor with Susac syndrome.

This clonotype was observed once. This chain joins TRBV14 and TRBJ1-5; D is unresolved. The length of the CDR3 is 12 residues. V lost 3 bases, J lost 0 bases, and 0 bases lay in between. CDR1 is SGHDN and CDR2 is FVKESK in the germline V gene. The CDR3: CASSHSNQPQHF. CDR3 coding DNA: TGTGCCAGCAGCCATAGCAATCAGCCCCAGCATTTT. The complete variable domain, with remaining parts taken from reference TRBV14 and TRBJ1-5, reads EAGVTQFPSHSVIEKGQTVTLRCDPISGHDNLYWYRRVMGKEIKFLLHFVKESKQDESGMPNNRFLAERTGGTYSTLKVQPAELEDSGVYFCASSHSNQPQHFGDGTRLSIL.

The CDR3 protein is CSVYGQGNGYTF. For the CDR3, the DNA is TGCAGCGTCTACGGACAGGGGAATGGCTACACCTTC. The chain links TRBV29-1 to TRBJ1-2; TRBD1 agrees at 9 bases. With V trimmed by 6 bases and J by 6 bases, 5 bases remained unmatched. This CDR3 spans 12 amino acids. CDR1 and CDR2 from the germline V gene are SQVTM and ANQGSEA.

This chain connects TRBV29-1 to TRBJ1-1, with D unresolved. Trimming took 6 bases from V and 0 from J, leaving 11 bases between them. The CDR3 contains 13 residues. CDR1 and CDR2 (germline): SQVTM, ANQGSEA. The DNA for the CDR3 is TGCAGCGTCCGATCTGGTATGAACACTGAAGCTTTCTTT. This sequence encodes CSVRSGMNTEAFF.

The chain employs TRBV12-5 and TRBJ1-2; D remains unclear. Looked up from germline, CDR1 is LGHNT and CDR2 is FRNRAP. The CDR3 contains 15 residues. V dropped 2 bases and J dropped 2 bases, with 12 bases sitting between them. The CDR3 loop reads CASGLPIGPNYGYTF. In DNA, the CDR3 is TGTGCTAGTGGTTTGCCCATCGGTCCGAACTATGGCTACACCTTC.

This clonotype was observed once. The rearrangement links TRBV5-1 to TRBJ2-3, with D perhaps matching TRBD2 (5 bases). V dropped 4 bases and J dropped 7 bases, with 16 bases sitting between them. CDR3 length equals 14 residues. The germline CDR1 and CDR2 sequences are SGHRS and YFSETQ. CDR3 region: CASSPEGTQNTQYF. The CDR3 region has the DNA TGCGCCAGCAGCCCTGAGGGTACGCAGAATACGCAGTATTTT.

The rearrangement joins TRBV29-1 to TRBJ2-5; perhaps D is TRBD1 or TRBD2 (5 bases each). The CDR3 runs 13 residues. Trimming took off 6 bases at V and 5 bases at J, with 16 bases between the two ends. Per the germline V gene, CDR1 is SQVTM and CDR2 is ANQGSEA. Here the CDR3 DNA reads TGCAGCGTCAGGGACCGGGTGATGGAGACCCAGTACTTC. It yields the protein CSVRDRVMETQYF.

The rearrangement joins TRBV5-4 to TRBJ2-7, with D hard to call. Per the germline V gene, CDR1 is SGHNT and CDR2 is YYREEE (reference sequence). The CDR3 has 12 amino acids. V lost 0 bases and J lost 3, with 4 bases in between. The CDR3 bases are TGTGCCAGCAGCTTGGACAACTACGAGCAGTACTTC. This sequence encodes CASSLDNYEQYF.